Below, one T cell receptor (beta chain) is given with its context. Its specificity is unknown. V was clipped by 0 bases and J by 3 bases; unmatched bases: 4. The length of the CDR3 is 16 residues. Germline V CDR1 and CDR2: SGHRS, YFSETQ. The sample originates from a study of cytomegalovirus exposure and HLA in healthy donors. The study ran its PCR with 60 Vbeta and 13 Jbeta primers. Clones were read by immunoSEQ multiplex PCR, and TCRdb kept only the in-frame ones, dropping some. Of 100,000 to 150,000 clones in the sample, over 70% were seen once. Study-wide results and caveats: As a later analysis showed, a missense DCLRE1C variant was linked to trimming of TCR beta V- and J-genes. In a later analysis, at a false discovery rate of 0.05, roughly 18,000 TCR beta sequences were associated with HLA alleles. Prior analysis indicated that the majority of TCR beta V segments exhibited productivity approximately 87% or approximately 30% of the time.

The sequenced material came from PBMCs. This TCR derives from a man aged 40-49 years in good health and CMV-seropositive. The chain uses TRBV5-1 and TRBJ2-2, with 8 bases that match TRBD2. The CDR3, as DNA: TGCGCCAGCAGCTTGGATTCGGGACTAGACACCGGGGAGCTGTTTTTT. Translating it yields CASSLDSGLDTGELFF.